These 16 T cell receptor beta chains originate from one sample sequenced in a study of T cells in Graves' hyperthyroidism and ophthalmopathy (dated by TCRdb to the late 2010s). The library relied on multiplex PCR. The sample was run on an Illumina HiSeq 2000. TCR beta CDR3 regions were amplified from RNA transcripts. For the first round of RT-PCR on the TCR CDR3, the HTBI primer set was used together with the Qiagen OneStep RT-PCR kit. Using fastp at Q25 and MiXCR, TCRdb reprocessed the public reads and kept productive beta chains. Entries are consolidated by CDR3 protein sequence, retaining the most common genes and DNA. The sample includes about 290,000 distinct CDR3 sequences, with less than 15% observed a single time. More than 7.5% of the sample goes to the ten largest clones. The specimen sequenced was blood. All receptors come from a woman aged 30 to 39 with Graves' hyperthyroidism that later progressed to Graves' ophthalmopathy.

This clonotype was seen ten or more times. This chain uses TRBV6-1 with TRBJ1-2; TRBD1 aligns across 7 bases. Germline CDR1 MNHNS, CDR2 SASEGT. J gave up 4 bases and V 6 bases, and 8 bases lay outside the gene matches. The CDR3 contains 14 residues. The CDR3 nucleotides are TGTGCCAGCAGCAAGGGACAGAGCTTCTATGGCTACACCTTC. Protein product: CASSKGQSFYGYTF.

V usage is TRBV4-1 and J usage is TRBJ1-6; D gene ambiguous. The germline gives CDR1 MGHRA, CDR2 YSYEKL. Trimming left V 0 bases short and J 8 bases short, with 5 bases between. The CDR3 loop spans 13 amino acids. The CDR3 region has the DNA TGCGCCAGCAGCCAAGATACGGATTCACCCCTCCACTTT. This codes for CASSQDTDSPLHF.

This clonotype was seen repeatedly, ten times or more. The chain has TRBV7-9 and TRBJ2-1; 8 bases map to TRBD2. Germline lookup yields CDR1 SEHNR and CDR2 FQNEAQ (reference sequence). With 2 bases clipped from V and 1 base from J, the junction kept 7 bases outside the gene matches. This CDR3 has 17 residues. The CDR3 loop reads CASSLRASGYSYNEQFF. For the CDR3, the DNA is TGTGCCAGCAGCTTAAGGGCTAGCGGGTATTCCTACAATGAGCAGTTCTTC.

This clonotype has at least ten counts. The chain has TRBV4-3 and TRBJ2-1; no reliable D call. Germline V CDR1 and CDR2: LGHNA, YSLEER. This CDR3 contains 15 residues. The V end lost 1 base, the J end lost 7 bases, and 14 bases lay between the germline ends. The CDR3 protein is CASSQGGQGRNEQFF. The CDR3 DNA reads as TGCGCCAGCAGCCAAGGTGGGCAAGGAAGGAATGAGCAGTTCTTC.

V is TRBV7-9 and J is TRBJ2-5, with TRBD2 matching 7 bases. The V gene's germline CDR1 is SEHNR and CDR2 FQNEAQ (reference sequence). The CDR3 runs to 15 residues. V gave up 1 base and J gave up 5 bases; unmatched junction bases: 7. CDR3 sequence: CASSLGTGGGETQYF. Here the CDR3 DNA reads TGTGCCAGCAGCTTAGGGACTGGGGGAGGGGAGACCCAGTACTTC.

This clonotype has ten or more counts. The CDR3 sequence: CASSWGGHPNEQFF. In nucleotides, the CDR3 is TGTGCCAGCAGCTGGGGAGGACACCCAAATGAGCAGTTCTTC. V gene TRBV7-2 combines with J gene TRBJ2-1, with a weak D call TRBD2 (6 bases). CDR3 length: 14 residues. CDR1 is SGHTA, CDR2 FQGNSA, per germline. The ends were cut back, 4 bases at V and 7 bases at J, with 14 bases in the middle.

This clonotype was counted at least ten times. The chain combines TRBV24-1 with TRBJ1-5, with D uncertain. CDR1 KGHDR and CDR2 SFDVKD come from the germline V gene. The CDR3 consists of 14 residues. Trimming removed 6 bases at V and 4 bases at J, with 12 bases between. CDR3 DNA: TGTGCCACCAGTTTCCCCGGAACTAATCAGCCCCAGCATTTT. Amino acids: CATSFPGTNQPQHF.

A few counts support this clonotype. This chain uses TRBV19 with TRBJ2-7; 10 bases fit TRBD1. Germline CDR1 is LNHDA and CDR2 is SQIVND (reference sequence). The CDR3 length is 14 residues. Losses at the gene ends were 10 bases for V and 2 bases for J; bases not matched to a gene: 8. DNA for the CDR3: TGTGCCAATCCCGGGACAGGGGTAACCTACGAGCAGTACTTC. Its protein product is CANPGTGVTYEQYF.

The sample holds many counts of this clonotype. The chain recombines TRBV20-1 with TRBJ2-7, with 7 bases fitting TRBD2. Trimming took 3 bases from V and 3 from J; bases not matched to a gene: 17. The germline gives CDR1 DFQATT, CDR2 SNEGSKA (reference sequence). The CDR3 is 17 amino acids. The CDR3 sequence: CSASPVVTASGVYEQYF. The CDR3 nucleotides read TGCAGTGCTAGCCCAGTAGTTACGGCTAGCGGTGTCTACGAGCAGTACTTC.

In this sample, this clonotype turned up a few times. This chain's CDR3 is CASSIAAGAAFF. The CDR3, as DNA: TGTGCCAGTAGTATTGCTGCAGGGGCAGCTTTCTTT. The chain employs TRBV19 and TRBJ1-1, with D possibly matching TRBD1 (6 bases). The length of the CDR3 is 12 residues. Germline CDR1 LNHDA, CDR2 SQIVND (reference sequence). Trimming pared 3 bases from V and 10 bases from J, leaving 12 bases between.

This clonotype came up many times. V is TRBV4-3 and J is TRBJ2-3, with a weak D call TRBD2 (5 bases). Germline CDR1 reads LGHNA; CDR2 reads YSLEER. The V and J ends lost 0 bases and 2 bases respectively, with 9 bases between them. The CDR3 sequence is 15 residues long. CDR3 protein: CASSQDEGTTDTQYF. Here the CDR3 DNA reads TGCGCCAGCAGCCAAGATGAGGGAACCACAGATACGCAGTATTTT.

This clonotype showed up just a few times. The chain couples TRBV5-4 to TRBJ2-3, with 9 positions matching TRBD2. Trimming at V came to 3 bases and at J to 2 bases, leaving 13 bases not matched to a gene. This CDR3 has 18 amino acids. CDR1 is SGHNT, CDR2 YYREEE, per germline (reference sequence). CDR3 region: CASSSSGASGMYTDTQYF. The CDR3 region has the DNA TGTGCCAGCAGCTCCTCAGGGGCTAGCGGGATGTACACAGATACGCAGTATTTT.

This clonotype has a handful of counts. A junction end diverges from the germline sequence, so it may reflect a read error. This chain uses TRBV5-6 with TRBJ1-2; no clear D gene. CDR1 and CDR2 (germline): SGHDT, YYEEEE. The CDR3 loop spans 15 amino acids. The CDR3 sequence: CASSLAAATNYGDTF. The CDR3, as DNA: TGTGCCAGCAGCTTGGCCGCGGCTACTAACTATGGCGACACCTTC.

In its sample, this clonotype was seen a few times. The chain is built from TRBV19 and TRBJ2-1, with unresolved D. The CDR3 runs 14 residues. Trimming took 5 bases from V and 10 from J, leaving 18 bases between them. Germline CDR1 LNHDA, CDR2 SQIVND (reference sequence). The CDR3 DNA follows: TGTGCCAGTAGTCCCCGAAGACTCGACGGGGAGCAGTTCTTC. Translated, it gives CASSPRRLDGEQFF.

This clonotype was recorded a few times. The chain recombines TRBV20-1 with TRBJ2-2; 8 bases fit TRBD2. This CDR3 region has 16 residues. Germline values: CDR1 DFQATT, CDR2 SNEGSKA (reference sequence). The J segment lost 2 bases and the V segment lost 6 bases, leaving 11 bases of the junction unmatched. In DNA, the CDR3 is TGCAGTGCACAGCTAGCGGGCCGGAAAAACACCGGGGAGCTGTTTTTT. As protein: CSAQLAGRKNTGELFF.

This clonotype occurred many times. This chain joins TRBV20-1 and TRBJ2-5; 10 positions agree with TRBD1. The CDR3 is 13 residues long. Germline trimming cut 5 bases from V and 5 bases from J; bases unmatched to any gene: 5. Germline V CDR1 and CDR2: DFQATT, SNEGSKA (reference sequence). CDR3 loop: CSAPRTGGETQYF. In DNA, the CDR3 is TGCAGTGCTCCCCGGACAGGGGGTGAGACCCAGTACTTC.